The 27 T cell receptor beta chains presented below share a single source sample, sequenced in a study of human T cells and chemical hapten exposure (dated by TCRdb to 2020 to 2022). Taken with the paper, the label for time point translates to: pre-sensitization, week 0. The treatment or condition label, read with the paper, signifies: therapeutic diphenylcyclopropenone sensitization with weekly scalp DPC. Libraries were constructed by RACE. TCRdb lists the instrument as NextSeq 500. TCRdb reran the public reads through fastp at Q25 and MiXCR, keeping productive beta chains. CDR3 protein duplicates are merged, each entry listing the most common genes and DNA. This sample lists 80,000 to 100,000 distinct CDR3 sequences; 10% to 14% were detected once. About 3.1% of the sample rests with the top ten. Sequenced material: whole blood, taken in connection with sensitization to the hapten diphenylcyclopropenone (DPC). Every receptor here comes from a woman in her sixties or seventies with alopecia areata. Some clones in this sample may be carry-over from other donors' samples.

This clonotype was recorded many times. This sequence joins TRBV5-1 and TRBJ2-3; the match to TRBD2 covers 9 bases. This CDR3 is 16 amino acids long. Germline lookup yields CDR1 SGHRS and CDR2 YFSETQ. The V gene end was trimmed by 4 bases and the J gene end by 3 bases; junction bases not matched to a gene: 9. CDR3 coding DNA: TGCGCCAGCAGCGTTTTAGCGGGGGACGAGACAGATACGCAGTATTTT. It yields the protein CASSVLAGDETDTQYF.

The V call is TRBV18, the J call TRBJ2-7; TRBD2 matches 7 bases. Germline trimming cut 0 bases from V and 5 bases from J; bases unmatched to any gene: 7. This CDR3 has 15 residues. Per the germline V gene, CDR1 is KGHSH and CDR2 is LQKENI. The CDR3 loop is CASSPPGGFSDEQYF. CDR3 DNA: TGTGCCAGCTCACCACCGGGGGGGTTTAGCGACGAGCAGTACTTC.

This clonotype appeared many times. J is TRBJ1-1 and V is TRBV12-3 or TRBV12-4; D uncertain. The CDR3 extends over 11 amino acids. The germline V and J ends were trimmed by 9 bases and 4 bases, with 9 bases remaining between them. The CDR3: CASHRGTEAFF. CDR3 DNA sequence: TGTGCCAGTCACCGGGGCACTGAAGCTTTCTTT.

The chain has TRBV29-1 and TRBJ1-2; D remains ambiguous. V was trimmed by 4 bases and J by 0 bases, leaving 9 bases between them. This CDR3 comprises 13 residues. CDR1 is SQVTM and CDR2 is ANQGSEA in the germline V gene. Written as DNA, the CDR3 is TGCAGCGTTGTCCTCGGGACTAACTATGGCTACACCTTC. This encodes CSVVLGTNYGYTF.

The V and J genes are TRBV18 and TRBJ1-1; the D is unclear. The germline CDR1 and CDR2 sequences are KGHSH and LQKENI. CDR3 length: 14 residues. Between the trimmed V and J ends, which lost 2 bases and 4 bases, there was a span of 11 bases. The CDR3 loop reads CASSPTGMTTEAFF. The CDR3 DNA is TGTGCCAGCTCACCAACTGGCATGACCACTGAAGCTTTCTTT.

With regard to this clonotype: This may come from a read error, since a much larger clone is one base off. This chain uses TRBV5-1 with TRBJ2-3; possible D gene TRBD1, 5 bases. The J call may be wrong; the DNA end is better matched by TRBJ1-5. Per the germline V gene, CDR1 is SGHRS and CDR2 is YFSETQ. The CDR3 runs 15 residues. In DNA form, the CDR3 reads TGCGCCAGCTTCTCCCAGGGCGGGGGATTGGATACGCAGCATTTT. Translated: CASFSQGGGLDTQHF.

This clonotype was observed a few times. Written as DNA, the CDR3 is TGCAGTGCTAGAGATTCGGGACAGGGGTCCCTAAATTCACCCCTCCACTTT. This encodes CSARDSGQGSLNSPLHF. The chain combines TRBV20-1 with TRBJ1-6; 10 bases align to TRBD1. The germline V gene has CDR1 DFQATT and CDR2 SNEGSKA (reference sequence). V lost 0 bases to trimming and J lost 7 bases; unmatched junction nucleotides: 9. The CDR3 has 17 amino acids.

This clonotype has at least ten counts. The chain couples TRBV29-1 to TRBJ2-1; D may match TRBD1 or TRBD2 (5 bases each). This CDR3 comprises 14 residues. Trimming pared 6 bases from V and 0 bases from J, leaving 12 bases between. Germline-derived CDR1 and CDR2 are SQVTM and ANQGSEA. The DNA for the CDR3 is TGCAGCGTATCGGGACGGGGCTCCTACAATGAGCAGTTCTTC. It translates to CSVSGRGSYNEQFF.

Ten or more counts support this clonotype. The rearrangement joins TRBV2 to TRBJ2-3; tentative D call: TRBD1 (6 bases). This CDR3 is built from 15 residues. The germline V and J ends were trimmed by 9 bases and 0 bases, with 16 bases remaining between them. CDR1 and CDR2 from the germline V gene are SNHLY and FYNNEI. The CDR3 reads CASKPQGPSTDTQYF. CDR3 DNA: TGTGCCAGTAAGCCACAGGGTCCTAGCACAGATACGCAGTATTTT.

For this clonotype: This may be a read error: a much more frequent sequence differs by one nucleotide. The CDR3 coding sequence is TGTGCCAGCAGCAACACTGGGACCGGGGAGCCGTTTTTT. Translated: CASSNTGTGEPFF. The chain joins TRBV3-1 to TRBJ2-2; D is possibly TRBD1 or TRBD2 (5 bases each). This CDR3 is built from 13 residues. CDR1 is LGHDT and CDR2 is YNNKEL in the germline V gene (reference sequence).

This chain uses TRBV11-2 with TRBJ2-2, with D unresolved. V lost 1 base to trimming and J lost 0 bases, with 6 bases between them. Looked up from germline, CDR1 is SGHAT and CDR2 is FQNNGV. CDR3 size: 15 residues. The CDR3 coding sequence is TGTGCCAGCAGCTTAGGGGCATCGAACACCGGGGAGCTGTTTTTT. Amino acid sequence: CASSLGASNTGELFF. Variable domain in full (rest from reference TRBV11-2 and TRBJ2-2): EAGVAQSPRYKIIEKRQSVAFWCNPISGHATLYWYQQILGQGPKLLIQFQNNGVVDDSQLPKDRFSAERLKGVDSTLKIQPAKLEDSAVYLCASSLGASNTGELFFGEGSRLTVL.

A few counts support this clonotype. This rearrangement joins TRBV7-2 to TRBJ1-1; the match to TRBD1 covers 9 bases. This CDR3 has 15 residues. Germline CDR1 SGHTA, CDR2 FQGNSA. After removal of 3 bases from V and 0 bases from J, the junction contained 2 bases not matched to a gene. The CDR3: CASSLTGGLNTEAFF. In DNA, the CDR3 is TGTGCCAGCAGCTTGACAGGGGGTTTGAACACTGAAGCTTTCTTT.

This clonotype has only a few counts. V and J are TRBV29-1 and TRBJ2-1; D possibly matches TRBD1 or TRBD2 (6 bases each). Germline V CDR1 and CDR2: SQVTM, ANQGSEA. The CDR3 is 16 amino acids. The V end lost 4 bases, the J end lost 0 bases, and 16 bases lay between the germline ends. CDR3 in amino acids: CSVAGAEISSYNEQFF. In nucleotides, the CDR3 is TGCAGCGTTGCGGGGGCCGAAATCAGCTCCTACAATGAGCAGTTCTTC.

This clonotype was picked up a small number of times. The rearrangement links TRBV4-2 to TRBJ2-1; TRBD2 matches 13 bases. The CDR3 contains 15 residues. V lost 4 bases and J lost 9; bases outside the gene matches: 6. Germline V CDR1 and CDR2: LGHNA, YNFKEQ. The CDR3 coding sequence is TGTGCCAGCAGCCGACTAGCGGGGGGCCACGTTGAGCAGTTCTTC. Translated, it gives CASSRLAGGHVEQFF.

This clonotype was seen many times. V and J are TRBV5-4 and TRBJ2-1; D unclear. The germline CDR1 and CDR2 sequences are SGHNT and YYREEE (reference sequence). This CDR3 contains 16 residues. V was shortened by 4 bases and J by 0 bases, with 14 bases between the two germline ends. The CDR3 sequence: CASSGFGVSSYNEQFF. The CDR3 DNA follows: TGTGCCAGCAGCGGGTTCGGCGTGAGCTCCTACAATGAGCAGTTCTTC.

Ten or more counts support this clonotype. The V and J genes are TRBV6-2 or TRBV6-3 and TRBJ1-1; 8 positions agree with TRBD1. Per germline, CDR1 MNHEY and CDR2 SVGEGT. The CDR3 loop spans 15 amino acids. With 0 bases clipped from V and 4 bases from J, the junction kept 4 bases outside the gene matches. The CDR3 is CASSYSRQGLTEAFF. The CDR3 DNA sequence: TGTGCCAGCAGTTACTCGAGACAGGGGCTCACTGAAGCTTTCTTT.

This clonotype was recorded a few times. J is TRBJ1-2 and V is TRBV5-5; possible D gene TRBD1, 6 bases. The CDR3 runs to 16 residues. V gave up 4 bases and J gave up 5 bases, with 21 bases separating them. Germline CDR1 and CDR2: SGHKS and YYEKEE (reference sequence). The CDR3 nucleotides are TGTGCCAGCAGCATGGGGGGCTTCTCTCTAACGTATGGCTACACCTTC. It translates to CASSMGGFSLTYGYTF.

There are a few counts of this clonotype. The chain has TRBV30 and TRBJ2-4; D is perhaps TRBD2 (5 bases). Germline CDR1 and CDR2: GTSNPN and SVGIG (reference sequence). This CDR3 is built from 16 residues. The V and J ends lost 3 bases and 0 bases respectively, with 15 bases between them. Here the CDR3 reads CAWSRDRTGAKNIQYF. CDR3 bases: TGTGCCTGGAGCCGGGATAGGACTGGAGCCAAAAACATTCAGTACTTC.

This chain connects TRBV12-3 or TRBV12-4 to TRBJ1-4; unclear D gene. The CDR3 length is 14 residues. Trimming took off 3 bases at V and 7 bases at J, with 12 bases between the two ends. The CDR3 loop is CASSFAPAGEKLFF. The CDR3 DNA is TGTGCCAGCAGTTTCGCGCCTGCTGGTGAAAAACTGTTTTTT.

This clonotype was seen repeatedly, ten times or more. CDR3 coding DNA: TGTGCCAGCAGTGACTTCCAGGGCCGACAGGGGACAAATGAAAAACTGTTTTTT. Translated: CASSDFQGRQGTNEKLFF. The chain links TRBV2 to TRBJ1-4, with 8 bases that match TRBD1. Looked up from germline, CDR1 is SNHLY and CDR2 is FYNNEI. The J segment lost 5 bases and the V segment lost 3 bases, leaving 14 bases of the junction unmatched. The CDR3 runs to 18 residues.

This chain uses TRBV30 with TRBJ2-5; D remains ambiguous. Germline assignment: CDR1 GTSNPN and CDR2 SVGIG (reference sequence). CDR3 length equals 14 residues. V shed 3 bases and J shed 5 bases, with 16 bases lying between them. CDR3 bases: TGTGCCTGGAGCCCCTGGGCCGCCGGCGAGACCCAGTACTTC. This gives the protein CAWSPWAAGETQYF.

The chain's CDR3 is CASSSINPGGAHNEQFF. In DNA form, the CDR3 reads TGTGCCAGCAGCTCAATAAACCCGGGGGGCGCACACAATGAGCAGTTCTTC. The chain recombines TRBV7-3 with TRBJ2-1, with TRBD2 as a possible D gene (7 bases). The germline gives CDR1 SGHTA, CDR2 FQGTGA. This CDR3 contains 17 residues. The germline V and J ends were trimmed by 4 bases and 5 bases, with 21 bases remaining between them.

This clonotype appeared a few times. This chain connects TRBV20-1 to TRBJ2-3, with a tentative D call TRBD1 (5 bases). Between the trimmed V and J ends, which lost 0 bases and 10 bases, there was a span of 11 bases. The length of the CDR3 is 12 residues. Germline CDR1 reads DFQATT; CDR2 reads SNEGSKA (reference sequence). The CDR3: CSAREWTIAQYF. CDR3 coding DNA: TGCAGTGCTAGAGAGTGGACAATAGCGCAGTATTTT.

In its sample, this clonotype was seen many times. The chain has TRBV20-1 and TRBJ1-5; 8 bases agree with TRBD1. Trimming removed 2 bases from V and 2 bases from J; junction bases left unmatched: 2. CDR1 is DFQATT, CDR2 SNEGSKA, per germline (reference sequence). The CDR3 is 14 amino acids. Here the CDR3 DNA reads TGCAGTGCTAGACTGGGACAGGGCAATCAGCCCCAGCATTTT. Protein sequence: CSARLGQGNQPQHF.

The chain is built from TRBV6-5 and TRBJ2-7; 9 bases line up with TRBD1. The V gene end was trimmed by 6 bases and the J gene end by 2 bases; junction bases not matched to a gene: 8. Germline V gene data show CDR1 as MNHEY and CDR2 as SVGAGI. The CDR3 sequence is 15 residues long. The CDR3 loop reads CASRNSGTGPYEQYF. DNA of the CDR3: TGTGCCAGCAGGAATTCCGGGACAGGGCCCTACGAGCAGTACTTC.

This clonotype was recorded many times. The chain has TRBV12-3 or TRBV12-4 and TRBJ2-7, with D tentatively TRBD2 (7 bases). The CDR3 sequence is 15 residues long. Trimming pared 5 bases from V and 4 bases from J, leaving 18 bases between. The CDR3: CASSLQRGGGYEQYF. In DNA form, the CDR3 reads TGTGCCAGCAGTCTCCAGCGCGGGGGCGGTTACGAGCAGTACTTC.

This clonotype showed up many times. The V call is TRBV20-1, the J call TRBJ1-5; TRBD1 agrees at 9 bases. V shed 2 bases and J 2 bases; nucleotides not matched to a gene: 10. The CDR3 is 17 residues long. Germline V lookup: CDR1 DFQATT, CDR2 SNEGSKA (reference sequence). The CDR3 loop reads CSARNRDRDFGNQPQHF. DNA for the CDR3: TGCAGTGCTAGAAACCGGGACAGGGACTTCGGCAATCAGCCCCAGCATTTT.